These 26 T cell receptor beta chains originate from one sample sequenced in a study of T cells in tumors after PD-1 blockade. The protocol was immunoSEQ multiplex PCR, while the TCRdb copy is restricted to in-frame clones and leaves out a portion. The sample includes around 21,000 clones, around 85% of them seen just once. The sequencing used PBMCs, collected after anti-PD-1 therapy. These receptors were taken from a human donor with advanced basal cell or squamous cell carcinoma (not recorded which).

A single count supports this clone. The J gene is TRBJ2-2, the V gene TRBV19, with 8 bases lining up with TRBD1. CDR1 and CDR2 from the germline V gene are LNHDA and SQIVND (reference sequence). Unmatched junction bases numbered 4, after V lost 9 bases and J lost 7 bases. The CDR3 contains 12 residues. CDR3 nucleotide sequence: TGTGCCAGCCTGACAGGGGTCGGGGAGCTGTTTTTT. Protein product: CASLTGVGELFF.

The chain joins TRBV7-9 to TRBJ1-1; no firm D call. From germline, CDR1 is SEHNR and CDR2 FQNEAQ (reference sequence). The ends were cut back, 5 bases at V and 1 base at J, with 17 bases in the middle. CDR3 length: 16 amino acids. As DNA, the CDR3 is TGTGCCAGCAGCCCCCTGGGTAGGGATACGAACACTGAAGCTTTCTTT. As protein: CASSPLGRDTNTEAFF.

As concerns this clone: In the same sample, other DNA sequences code for this CDR3. The chain uses TRBV2 and TRBJ1-4; D gene uncertain. Germline CDR1 reads SNHLY; CDR2 reads FYNNEI. The V and J ends lost 1 base and 8 bases respectively, with 11 bases between them. The CDR3 sequence is 14 residues long. CDR3 sequence: CASSEEGLWEKLFF. DNA for the CDR3: TGTGCCAGCAGTGAAGAAGGGTTGTGGGAAAAACTGTTTTTT.

The gene calls are TRBV5-8 and TRBJ1-5; D remains ambiguous. Trimming took off 0 bases at V and 0 bases at J, with 1 base between the two ends. This CDR3 is 13 amino acids long. Germline loops: CDR1 SGHTS, CDR2 YDEGEE. The CDR3 is CASSLASNQPQHF. CDR3 in DNA: TGTGCCAGCAGCTTGGCTAGCAATCAGCCCCAGCATTTT.

The chain links TRBV5-4 to TRBJ2-3, with a possible D match to TRBD2 (6 bases). CDR1 is SGHNT, CDR2 YYREEE, per germline (reference sequence). The CDR3 covers 15 residues. Trimming took off 3 bases at V and 0 bases at J, with 11 bases between the two ends. CDR3 in amino acids: CASSSSGTSTDTQYF. The CDR3, as DNA: TGTGCCAGCAGCTCCTCCGGGACTAGCACAGATACGCAGTATTTT.

The genes are TRBV7-9 and TRBJ1-3; D ambiguous. CDR3 length: 15 amino acids. V was trimmed by 6 bases and J by 0 bases, leaving 12 bases between them. CDR1 SEHNR and CDR2 FQNEAQ come from the germline V gene (reference sequence). The CDR3 spells CASSPVVVSGNTIYF. Here the CDR3 DNA reads TGTGCCAGCAGTCCCGTCGTGGTCTCTGGAAACACCATATATTTT.

The chain employs TRBV14 and TRBJ2-7, with D uncertain. The CDR3 runs 12 residues. Germline values: CDR1 SGHDN, CDR2 FVKESK. V was shortened by 1 base and J by 9 bases, with 10 bases between the two germline ends. CDR3 in amino acids: CASSQAPLGQYF. As DNA, the CDR3 is TGTGCCAGCAGCCAAGCCCCCTTGGGGCAGTACTTC.

V is TRBV29-1 and J is TRBJ2-2; D is uncertain. The germline gives CDR1 SQVTM, CDR2 ANQGSEA. Between the trimmed V and J ends, which lost 5 bases and 1 base, there was a span of 11 bases. This CDR3 region has 14 residues. CDR3 nucleotide sequence: TGCAGCGTTTGGCGTCACGGGAACACCGGGGAGCTGTTTTTT. As protein: CSVWRHGNTGELFF.

CDR3 region: CATSRDLLRLFF. The DNA for the CDR3 is TGTGCCACCAGCAGAGATTTATTACGACTGTTTTTT. This chain uses TRBV15 with TRBJ1-4; unclear D gene. The CDR3 is 12 amino acids. Germline values: CDR1 LNHNV, CDR2 YYDKDF (reference sequence). V was pared by 0 bases and J by 13 bases, with 9 bases between.

V gene TRBV3-1 (or the pseudogene TRBV3-2) combines with J gene TRBJ1-1, with D tentatively TRBD1 (6 bases). This CDR3 has 13 residues. CDR1 and CDR2 (germline): LGHDT, YNNKEL (reference sequence). V dropped 7 bases and J dropped 6 bases, with 15 bases sitting between them. DNA for the CDR3: TGTGCCAGCAAGACAGGACCTAGCTCTGAAGCTTTCTTT. Translation gives CASKTGPSSEAFF.

This sequence joins TRBV2 and TRBJ2-3; D remains ambiguous. The CDR3 runs to 16 residues. V dropped 6 bases and J dropped 4 bases, with 20 bases sitting between them. Germline values: CDR1 SNHLY, CDR2 FYNNEI. The CDR3 DNA is TGTGCCAGCAGACGAAACCGGGCCCTGGTCGCAGATACGCAGTATTTT. It specifies CASRRNRALVADTQYF.

J is TRBJ1-2 and V is TRBV6-1; no clear D gene. The CDR3 sequence is 10 residues long. Germline CDR1 is MNHNS and CDR2 is SASEGT. Trimming took off 3 bases at V and 13 bases at J, with 9 bases between the two ends. CDR3 nucleotides: TGTGCCAGCAGTGATGTGCAGGTCACCTTC. It yields the protein CASSDVQVTF.

This clone came up once. The chain joins TRBV28 to TRBJ2-3, with 7 positions matching TRBD1. Germline-derived CDR1 and CDR2 are MDHEN and SYDVKM. J gave up 0 bases and V 5 bases, and 11 bases lay outside the gene matches. This CDR3 is 17 amino acids long. CDR3 DNA: TGTGCCAGCAGTGAAACTCCGGGACAGATTAGCACAGATACGCAGTATTTT. This sequence encodes CASSETPGQISTDTQYF.

This sequence joins TRBV27 and TRBJ1-2, with D perhaps matching TRBD1 (5 bases). From germline, CDR1 is MNHEY and CDR2 SMNVEV (reference sequence). Between the trimmed V and J ends, which lost 8 bases and 7 bases, there was a span of 17 bases. The CDR3 consists of 13 residues. CDR3 in DNA: TGTGCCAGCCCCCCCCAGGGCCTATGTGGCTACACCTTC. Translation gives CASPPQGLCGYTF.

This clone has only one observation. The CDR3 is CASSYSVGGKGEKLFF. The CDR3 bases are TGTGCCAGCAGTTACTCGGTGGGGGGGAAAGGTGAAAAACTGTTTTTT. The rearrangement uses TRBV6-6 and TRBJ1-4, with D perhaps matching TRBD1 (5 bases). The germline V gene has CDR1 MNHNY and CDR2 SVGAGI (reference sequence). The V end lost 0 bases, the J end lost 7 bases, and 15 bases lay between the germline ends. This CDR3 is built from 16 residues.

V usage is TRBV5-1 and J usage is TRBJ1-2, with D tentatively TRBD1 (6 bases). The CDR3 has 13 amino acids. V lost 0 bases and J 6 bases, leaving 9 bases between the germline ends. Germline V gives CDR1 SGHRS, CDR2 YFSETQ. The CDR3 DNA sequence: TGCGCCAGCAGCTTGGAGGGGGGCCATGGCTACACCTTC. Protein product: CASSLEGGHGYTF.

The chain has TRBV5-6 and TRBJ2-5; 7 nucleotides line up with TRBD1. The germline gives CDR1 SGHDT, CDR2 YYEEEE. The CDR3 runs to 14 residues. Losses at the gene ends were 4 bases for V and 2 bases for J; bases not matched to a gene: 5. CDR3 loop: CASSPGQDQETQYF. CDR3 coding DNA: TGTGCCAGCAGCCCAGGACAGGATCAAGAGACCCAGTACTTC.

V is TRBV27 and J is TRBJ1-2; D gene ambiguous. Germline V gene data show CDR1 as MNHEY and CDR2 as SMNVEV (reference sequence). This CDR3 is built from 13 residues. The V end was cut by 3 bases, the J end by 7 bases, with 12 bases between. The CDR3 region is CASSFVAGGGYTF. The CDR3, as DNA: TGTGCCAGCAGTTTTGTGGCAGGAGGTGGCTACACCTTC.

This chain joins TRBV19 and TRBJ2-3; 14 positions match TRBD2. The germline V gene encodes CDR1 LNHDA and CDR2 SQIVND (reference sequence). The CDR3 runs 16 residues. Trimming cost V 4 bases and J 5 bases; bases outside gene matches: 5. CDR3 sequence (DNA): TGTGCCAGTAGTACCGGGACTAGCGGGGGAGGAGATACGCAGTATTTT. Its translation is CASSTGTSGGGDTQYF. Filled out from reference TRBV19 and TRBJ2-3, the complete variable domain reads DGGITQSPKYLFRKEGQNVTLSCEQNLNHDAMYWYRQDPGQGLRLIYYSQIVNDFQKGDIAEGYSVSREKKESFPLTVTSAQKNPTAFYLCASSTGTSGGGDTQYFGPGTRLTVL.

The J gene is TRBJ2-7, the V gene TRBV18, with 9 bases aligning to TRBD1. Germline CDR1 is KGHSH and CDR2 is LQKENI. Trimming removed 3 bases from V and 2 bases from J; junction bases left unmatched: 11. The CDR3 spans 17 residues. The CDR3 DNA is TGTGCCAGCTCACCCGGGACAGGGCGAAGAATACCCTACGAGCAGTACTTC. Amino acids: CASSPGTGRRIPYEQYF.

The rearrangement joins TRBV9 to TRBJ2-1; 9 nucleotides line up with TRBD2. The CDR3 spans 15 residues. With V trimmed by 4 bases and J by 9 bases, 11 bases remained unmatched. Germline-derived CDR1 and CDR2 are SGDLS and YYNGEE. The CDR3, as DNA: TGTGCCAGCAGCTACGCGGGTAGCGGGGGTAGTGAGCAGTTCTTC. Residues: CASSYAGSGGSEQFF.

This clone has more than one count but fewer than ten. The gene calls are TRBV7-9 and TRBJ1-2; a weak D match, TRBD1 (5 bases). This CDR3 is 14 amino acids long. Per the germline V gene, CDR1 is SEHNR and CDR2 is FQNEAQ (reference sequence). V was cut by 3 bases and J by 8 bases, with 16 bases left in between. The CDR3 here is CASSFPIGEGGYTF. In DNA form, the CDR3 reads TGTGCCAGCAGCTTCCCGATCGGGGAGGGGGGCTACACCTTC. Supplemented by reference TRBV7-9 and TRBJ1-2, the full variable domain reads DTGVSQNPRHKITKRGQNVTFRCDPISEHNRLYWYRQTLGQGPEFLTYFQNEAQLEKSRLLSDRFSAERPKGSFSTLEIQRTEQGDSAMYLCASSFPIGEGGYTFGSGTRLTVV.

The chain employs TRBV3-1 (or the pseudogene TRBV3-2) and TRBJ1-2, with D perhaps matching TRBD1 (6 bases). Trimming took off 0 bases at V and 7 bases at J, with 12 bases between the two ends. Germline V gene lookup returns CDR1 LGHDT and CDR2 YNNKEL (reference sequence). The CDR3 covers 14 residues. The CDR3 region is CASSQEVTGVGYTF. In DNA form, the CDR3 reads TGTGCCAGCAGCCAAGAGGTGACAGGAGTTGGCTACACCTTC.

The chain links TRBV5-1 to TRBJ2-3; 7 bases line up with TRBD2. Trimming took 2 bases from V and 6 from J; bases not matched to a gene: 9. The CDR3 runs 15 residues. CDR1 and CDR2 (germline): SGHRS, YFSETQ. CDR3 DNA sequence: TGCGCCAGCAGCTTTGGGGGGAGGGCCGAGGATACGCAGTATTTT. Translation gives CASSFGGRAEDTQYF.

The J gene is TRBJ2-2, the V gene TRBV6-1; 12 bases fit TRBD2. Germline CDR1 is MNHNS and CDR2 is SASEGT. The V gene end was trimmed by 1 base and the J gene end by 4 bases; junction bases not matched to a gene: 4. CDR3 length: 17 residues. CDR3 coding DNA: TGTGCCAGCAGTGAAGGACTAGCGGGGGCCATCACCGGGGAGCTGTTTTTT. It specifies CASSEGLAGAITGELFF.

The gene calls are TRBV12-3 or TRBV12-4 and TRBJ1-2; the D gene is possibly TRBD1 (6 bases). The CDR3 length is 11 residues. V shed 5 bases and J shed 7 bases, with 8 bases lying between them. Here the CDR3 DNA reads TGTGCCAGCAGTACAGGGTTTGGCTACACCTTC. Protein product: CASSTGFGYTF.